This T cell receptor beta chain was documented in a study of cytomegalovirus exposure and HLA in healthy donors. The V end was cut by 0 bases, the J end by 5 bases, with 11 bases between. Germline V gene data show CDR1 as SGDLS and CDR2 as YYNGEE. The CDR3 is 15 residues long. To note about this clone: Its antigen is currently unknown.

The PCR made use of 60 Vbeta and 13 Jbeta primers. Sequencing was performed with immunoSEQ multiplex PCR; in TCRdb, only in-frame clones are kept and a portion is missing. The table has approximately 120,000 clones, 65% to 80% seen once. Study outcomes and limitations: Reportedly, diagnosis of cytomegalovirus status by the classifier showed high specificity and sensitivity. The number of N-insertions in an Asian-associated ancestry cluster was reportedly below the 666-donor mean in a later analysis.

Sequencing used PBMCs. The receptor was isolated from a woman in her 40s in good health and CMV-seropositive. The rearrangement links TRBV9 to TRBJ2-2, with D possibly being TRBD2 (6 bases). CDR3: CASSVGEVLTGELFF. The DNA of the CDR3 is TGTGCCAGCAGCGTAGGGGAGGTCCTGACCGGGGAGCTGTTTTTT. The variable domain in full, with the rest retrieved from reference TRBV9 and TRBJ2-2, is DSGVTQTPKHLITATGQRVTLRCSPRSGDLSVYWYQQSLDQGLQFLIQYYNGEERAKGNILERFSAQQFPDLHSELNLSSLELGDSALYFCASSVGEVLTGELFFGEGSRLTVL.